The 30 T cell receptor beta chains given below trace back to one sample, sequenced in a study of T cells after yellow fever vaccination. Via MiXCR, TCRdb re-called the 5' RACE reads, giving one row per CDR3 protein. Counted here are 320,000 or so distinct CDR3 sequences, 7% to 9% occurring once; the ten biggest clones make up around 17%. The source material was PBMCs, sampled about 41 days after the first yellow fever vaccination. The origin of the receptors is a man aged 18 to 30 who received the YFV17D yellow fever vaccine.

J is TRBJ1-1 and V is TRBV20-1, with D tentatively TRBD1 (5 bases). The CDR3 has 13 residues. Germline V gene sequence: CDR1 DFQATT, CDR2 SNEGSKA (reference sequence). Here the CDR3 reads CSVGGVGNTEAFF. The CDR3 DNA is TGCAGCGTTGGGGGGGTGGGGAACACTGAAGCTTTCTTT.

This clonotype was counted a few times. The chain links TRBV7-2 to TRBJ2-6, with D perhaps being TRBD1 or TRBD2 (5 bases each). Germline assignment: CDR1 SGHTA and CDR2 FQGNSA. Trimming cost V 1 base and J 2 bases, with 12 bases left between them. CDR3 length equals 17 residues. CDR3 coding DNA: TGTGCCAGCAGCTTAGGGGTACTGGGGGCTGGGGCCAACGTCCTGACTTTC. Translation: CASSLGVLGAGANVLTF.

This clonotype occurred a few times. This chain connects TRBV11-2 to TRBJ2-7; 8 bases agree with TRBD1. V shed 1 base, J shed 6 bases, and the junction held 5 bases outside the gene matches. The CDR3 contains 14 residues. The germline V gene has CDR1 SGHAT and CDR2 FQNNGV. The CDR3 DNA follows: TGTGCCAGCAGCTTAGGGCAGGGGGCGTTCGAGCAGTACGTC. This encodes CASSLGQGAFEQYV.

This clonotype was detected a few times. The chain has TRBV7-2 and TRBJ2-7, with D possibly called TRBD1 or TRBD2 (5 bases each). The length of the CDR3 is 13 residues. Germline-derived CDR1 and CDR2 are SGHTA and FQGNSA. The V end lost 6 bases, the J end lost 3 bases, and 12 bases lay between the germline ends. The CDR3 DNA reads as TGTGCCAGCAGTCAGGGACCTTTCTACGAGCAGTACTTC. Amino acid sequence: CASSQGPFYEQYF.

V usage is TRBV24-1 and J usage is TRBJ2-1; possible D gene TRBD2, 6 bases. Trimming took off 9 bases at V and 5 bases at J, with 16 bases between the two ends. The germline V gene has CDR1 KGHDR and CDR2 SFDVKD. The CDR3 length is 14 residues. CDR3 sequence reads: CATRKWGDDNEQFF. For the CDR3, the DNA is TGTGCCACCCGTAAGTGGGGGGACGACAATGAGCAGTTCTTC.

This clonotype was picked up many times. The rearrangement joins TRBV7-9 to TRBJ2-3; TRBD2 aligns across 11 bases. The germline V gene encodes CDR1 SEHNR and CDR2 FQNEAQ (reference sequence). The CDR3 is 14 residues long. V trimming: 4 bases; J trimming: 5 bases; junction bases outside the gene matches: 2. CDR3 sequence reads: CASSSGLAVDTQYF. CDR3 in DNA: TGTGCCAGCAGCTCGGGACTAGCGGTAGATACGCAGTATTTT.

This clonotype was counted only a few times. The chain couples TRBV4-3 to TRBJ2-1; the D call may be TRBD1 or TRBD2 (5 bases each). CDR1 and CDR2 from the germline V gene are LGHNA and YSLEER. This CDR3 is built from 15 residues. Trimming removed 0 bases at V and 3 bases at J, with 9 bases between. The CDR3 bases are TGCGCCAGCAGCCAAGACGGGACGGACTACAATGAGCAGTTCTTC. Translation: CASSQDGTDYNEQFF.

The gene calls are TRBV20-1 and TRBJ1-1; D gene ambiguous. Trimming took 3 bases from V and 1 from J, leaving 12 bases between them. CDR3 length: 14 amino acids. Germline-derived CDR1 and CDR2 are DFQATT and SNEGSKA (reference sequence). CDR3 DNA: TGCAGTGCTAGTAGGATGTCGTCGAACACTGAAGCTTTCTTT. Translated: CSASRMSSNTEAFF.

The V call is TRBV5-6, the J call TRBJ2-3; tentatively, D is TRBD1 (8 bases). The V gene lost 3 bases and the J gene lost 2 bases, with 13 bases spanning the gap. Germline CDR1 and CDR2: SGHDT and YYEEEE. The CDR3 is 15 residues long. The CDR3 DNA sequence: TGTGCCAGCAGCTCGACAGGGGACTACACAGATACGCAGTATTTT. Protein sequence: CASSSTGDYTDTQYF.

The chain couples TRBV5-4 to TRBJ1-1; possibly TRBD1 for D (5 bases). V lost 4 bases, J lost 11 bases, and 21 bases lay in between. The CDR3 extends over 14 amino acids. Germline CDR1 and CDR2: SGHNT and YYREEE (reference sequence). The CDR3 nucleotides read TGTGCCAGCAGCCCCCGGGACCAAAACTCGGGCGCTTTCTTT. Amino acid sequence: CASSPRDQNSGAFF.

This clonotype has just a few counts. V is TRBV12-3 or TRBV12-4 and J is TRBJ2-7; D might be TRBD1 or TRBD2, each matching 5 bases. V dropped 5 bases and J dropped 2 bases, with 16 bases sitting between them. The CDR3 is 15 residues long. The CDR3 DNA follows: TGTGCCAGCAGTATCCTGGGACGAGGAACCTACGAGCAGTACTTC. It codes for CASSILGRGTYEQYF.

This clonotype turned up a few times. This chain joins TRBV7-9 and TRBJ2-3; D is uncertain. The CDR3 consists of 16 residues. V was trimmed by 0 bases and J by 2 bases, leaving 12 bases between them. Germline values: CDR1 SEHNR, CDR2 FQNEAQ (reference sequence). CDR3 sequence: CASSLAAVTTTDTQYF. The CDR3 DNA follows: TGTGCCAGCAGCTTAGCGGCGGTTACCACCACAGATACGCAGTATTTT.

Remarks on this clonotype: A much more abundant neighbour one base away suggests this may be a read error. The conserved phenylalanine or tryptophan is not found at the CDR3 terminus, so this likely reflects a read error. CDR3 amino acids: CASSSDSGTDTQYV. In DNA, the CDR3 is TGTGCCAGCAGCTCAGACAGTGGCACAGATACGCAGTATGTT. The rearrangement links TRBV7-2 to TRBJ2-3, with TRBD1 as a possible D gene (5 bases). Germline CDR1 reads SGHTA; CDR2 reads FQGNSA. Trimming took off 4 bases at V and 1 base at J, with 9 bases between the two ends. The CDR3 is 14 amino acids.

The rearrangement links TRBV4-1 to TRBJ2-5; 8 nucleotides line up with TRBD2. This CDR3 has 17 amino acids. Germline-derived CDR1 and CDR2 are MGHRA and YSYEKL. The V segment lost 2 bases and the J segment 4 bases; nucleotides outside the gene matches: 12. The CDR3 loop is CASSQPYRGGVGETQYF. In DNA form, the CDR3 reads TGCGCCAGCAGCCAACCGTATCGGGGGGGGGTAGGAGAGACCCAGTACTTC.

This clonotype was recorded many times. The genes are TRBV6-5 and TRBJ1-1, with 8 nucleotides matching TRBD1. Losses at the gene ends were 0 bases for V and 5 bases for J; bases not matched to a gene: 8. CDR3 length: 16 residues. CDR1 MNHEY and CDR2 SVGAGI come from the germline V gene. CDR3: CASSYSAGGQGTEAFF. The CDR3 bases are TGTGCCAGCAGTTACTCGGCAGGGGGCCAGGGAACTGAAGCTTTCTTT.

The chain carries TRBV6-5 and TRBJ2-1, with D unresolved. The CDR3 totals 14 residues. The V gene lost 6 bases and the J gene lost 8 bases, with 17 bases spanning the gap. The germline V gene has CDR1 MNHEY and CDR2 SVGAGI. The CDR3 loop reads CASSHSGNPHEQFF. The CDR3 DNA sequence: TGTGCCAGCAGCCACTCGGGTAACCCGCATGAGCAGTTCTTC.

This clonotype was seen many times. The chain uses TRBV7-3 and TRBJ2-3; 8 bases map to TRBD2. CDR1 is SGHTA and CDR2 is FQGTGA in the germline V gene. V lost 3 bases to trimming and J lost 7 bases; unmatched junction nucleotides: 9. The CDR3 contains 15 residues. The CDR3 loop is CASSFSGEGSYTQYF. DNA of the CDR3: TGTGCCAGCAGCTTTAGCGGGGAGGGAAGTTATACGCAGTATTTT. The full variable domain, its missing parts supplied by reference TRBV7-3 and TRBJ2-3, is GAGVSQTPSNKVTEKGKYVELRCDPISGHTALYWYRQSLGQGPEFLIYFQGTGAADDSGLPNDRFFAVRPEGSVSTLKIQRTERGDSAVYLCASSFSGEGSYTQYFGPGTRLTVL.

This clonotype occurred a few times. V and J are TRBV5-1 and TRBJ2-3; possible D gene TRBD1, 5 bases. Germline V gene data show CDR1 as SGHRS and CDR2 as YFSETQ. V was pared by 4 bases and J by 1 base, with 13 bases between. CDR3 length equals 15 residues. CDR3 sequence (DNA): TGCGCCAGCAGCCCCCCCGTAGGGGGCACAGATACGCAGTATTTT. It specifies CASSPPVGGTDTQYF.

The chain uses TRBV14 and TRBJ1-1; D call uncertain. The V gene lost 1 base and the J gene lost 4 bases, with 7 bases spanning the gap. The CDR3 has 13 amino acids. In germline, CDR1 is SGHDN, CDR2 FVKESK. CDR3 loop: CASSQARGTEAFF. CDR3 nucleotide sequence: TGTGCCAGCAGCCAAGCCCGGGGCACTGAAGCTTTCTTT.

This clonotype was counted only a few times. The chain employs TRBV24-1 and TRBJ2-5; 9 nucleotides align to TRBD1. Germline V gene lookup returns CDR1 KGHDR and CDR2 SFDVKD. J lost 4 bases, V lost 5 bases, and 7 bases had no gene match. This CDR3 spans 15 amino acids. The CDR3 is CATSVKGTGIETQYF. The CDR3, as DNA: TGTGCCACCAGTGTCAAAGGGACAGGGATAGAGACCCAGTACTTC.

The chain couples TRBV18 to TRBJ1-4; D remains unclear. The CDR3 is 15 amino acids. Germline CDR1 KGHSH, CDR2 LQKENI. V lost 1 base and J 0 bases, leaving 6 bases between the germline ends. CDR3 nucleotides: TGTGCCAGCTCACCACGACACCCAACTAATGAAAAACTGTTTTTT. It specifies CASSPRHPTNEKLFF.

The table lists this clonotype with a few counts. This chain uses TRBV20-1 with TRBJ2-5; 7 bases are shared with TRBD1. The germline gives CDR1 DFQATT, CDR2 SNEGSKA (reference sequence). J gave up 5 bases and V 6 bases, and 6 bases lay outside the gene matches. This CDR3 contains 12 residues. CDR3 sequence reads: CSAEGGGETQYF. CDR3 in DNA: TGCAGTGCCGAAGGGGGCGGGGAGACCCAGTACTTC.

V gene TRBV4-3 combines with J gene TRBJ1-5, with D unclear. CDR3 size: 13 residues. Germline V gene lookup returns CDR1 LGHNA and CDR2 YSLEER. V was pared by 4 bases and J by 4 bases, with 8 bases between. The CDR3 nucleotides read TGCGCCAGCAGCCCAGAGTGGAATCAGCCCCAGCATTTT. Protein sequence: CASSPEWNQPQHF.

In its sample, this clonotype was seen many times. This chain uses TRBV20-1 with TRBJ1-2; no reliable D call. The ends were cut back, 4 bases at V and 4 bases at J, with 7 bases in the middle. CDR3 length: 11 amino acids. Germline V lookup: CDR1 DFQATT, CDR2 SNEGSKA (reference sequence). The CDR3 loop is CSATSSYGYTF. The CDR3 nucleotides read TGCAGTGCTACTAGTTCCTATGGCTACACCTTC.

This clonotype was picked up a small number of times. This chain uses TRBV15 with TRBJ2-7; TRBD1 aligns across 8 bases. The CDR3 runs to 17 residues. CDR1 is LNHNV, CDR2 YYDKDF, per germline (reference sequence). With V trimmed by 3 bases and J by 0 bases, 10 bases remained unmatched. CDR3 sequence reads: CATSRSGGSPLSYEQYF. The CDR3 bases are TGTGCCACCAGCAGGTCAGGGGGCTCCCCACTCTCCTACGAGCAGTACTTC.

This clonotype has just a few counts. This chain uses TRBV9 with TRBJ2-5; 9 bases align to TRBD2. The CDR3 has 16 residues. V was clipped by 3 bases and J by 4 bases; unmatched bases: 10. Germline CDR1 is SGDLS and CDR2 is YYNGEE. The CDR3 spells CASSALLRGGRETQYF. The CDR3 DNA sequence: TGTGCCAGCAGCGCCCTGCTGCGGGGGGGCCGAGAGACCCAGTACTTC.

This clonotype was seen a handful of times. The chain combines TRBV11-2 with TRBJ2-5, with TRBD2 identical over 14 bases. This CDR3 contains 18 residues. Germline V gene lookup returns CDR1 SGHAT and CDR2 FQNNGV. The trim removed 6 bases at V and 2 bases at J, leaving 11 bases unmatched. The DNA for the CDR3 is TGTGCCAGCAGTTATCCGGGACTAGCGGGGGCGAATCAAGAGACCCAGTACTTC. As protein: CASSYPGLAGANQETQYF. Full variable domain (rest looked up from reference TRBV11-2 and TRBJ2-5): EAGVAQSPRYKIIEKRQSVAFWCNPISGHATLYWYQQILGQGPKLLIQFQNNGVVDDSQLPKDRFSAERLKGVDSTLKIQPAKLEDSAVYLCASSYPGLAGANQETQYFGPGTRLLVL.

This clonotype was detected a few times. The genes are TRBV20-1 and TRBJ2-3; TRBD2 matches at 10 bases. Germline loops: CDR1 DFQATT, CDR2 SNEGSKA (reference sequence). V trimming: 6 bases; J trimming: 3 bases; junction bases outside the gene matches: 3. CDR3 length equals 13 residues. CDR3 sequence reads: CSAPSGGTDTQYF. DNA for the CDR3: TGCAGTGCCCCTAGCGGGGGAACAGATACGCAGTATTTT.

This clonotype was detected only a few times. This rearrangement joins TRBV10-2 to TRBJ1-2, with D maybe TRBD1 (5 bases). V lost 3 bases and J lost 4, with 12 bases in between. This CDR3 has 14 residues. In germline, CDR1 is WSHSY, CDR2 SAAADI. CDR3 sequence reads: CASSEGEGIYGYTF. CDR3 DNA: TGCGCCAGCAGTGAAGGCGAGGGGATCTATGGCTACACCTTC.

The CDR3 bases are TGTGCCAGCAGTGTCGAGCGGGGGGCCACAGATACGCAGTATTTT. Its translation is CASSVERGATDTQYF. The chain joins TRBV25-1 to TRBJ2-3, with 9 bases lining up with TRBD2. The V segment lost 4 bases and the J segment 2 bases; nucleotides outside the gene matches: 4. Per the germline V gene, CDR1 is MGHDK and CDR2 is SYGVNS. This CDR3 comprises 15 residues.